This passage covers 20 T cell receptor beta chains from one sample sequenced in a study of T cell repertoires in cytomegalovirus infection (dated by TCRdb to about 2019). Sequencing relied on an Illumina HiSeq 1500. The public reads were reprocessed in TCRdb via fastp at Q25 and MiXCR, keeping in-frame beta chains. One record per CDR3 amino acid sequence lists the most common genes and DNA. Counted in this sample were approximately 290,000 distinct CDR3 sequences; about 25% of them appeared once. The top ten hold 11% to 15% of the sample. What was sequenced was PBMCs. Receptors originate from a human donor in good health (CMV status not recorded). Some clones in this sample may be carry-over from other donors' samples.

The table lists this clonotype with a few counts. The chain couples TRBV28 to TRBJ1-1, with D uncertain. CDR3 length equals 12 residues. Germline CDR1 is MDHEN and CDR2 is SYDVKM. Trimming cost V 4 bases and J 11 bases, with 14 bases left between them. CDR3 in amino acids: CASSYGPPSAFF. As DNA, the CDR3 is TGTGCCAGCAGTTACGGGCCCCCGAGTGCTTTCTTT.

V gene TRBV6-1 combines with J gene TRBJ1-4; D call uncertain. The V gene lost 1 base and the J gene lost 8 bases, with 11 bases spanning the gap. CDR3 length: 14 amino acids. Germline-derived CDR1 and CDR2 are MNHNS and SASEGT. CDR3 bases: TGTGCCAGCAGTGAAGACCGCTCCAGCGAAAAACTGTTTTTT. It encodes CASSEDRSSEKLFF.

This clonotype came up many times. V gene TRBV7-2 combines with J gene TRBJ2-1; no clear D gene. The CDR3 consists of 16 residues. Germline CDR1 reads SGHTA; CDR2 reads FQGNSA. The V gene lost 0 bases and the J gene lost 2 bases, with 11 bases spanning the gap. In DNA, the CDR3 is TGTGCCAGCAGCTTAGCGCGCGGAGCACCCTACAATGAGCAGTTCTTC. Its translation is CASSLARGAPYNEQFF.

The V and J genes are TRBV3-1 and TRBJ1-2; D is undetermined. The CDR3 spans 15 residues. Trimming stripped 1 base from V and 2 bases from J, with 11 bases between. CDR1 and CDR2 from the germline V gene are LGHDT and YNNKEL (reference sequence). The CDR3 DNA sequence: TGTGCCAGCAGCCAAGGGGCAGGAACGAACTATGGCTACACCTTC. It encodes CASSQGAGTNYGYTF.

This clonotype appeared a few times. The chain carries TRBV2 and TRBJ1-5; D unresolved. The V end lost 4 bases, the J end lost 0 bases, and 7 bases lay between the germline ends. Germline CDR1 is SNHLY and CDR2 is FYNNEI. The length of the CDR3 is 14 residues. The CDR3 nucleotides read TGTGCCAGCAGTGGGCAGAGTAGCAATCAGCCCCAGCATTTT. Its translation is CASSGQSSNQPQHF.

This clonotype was recorded at least ten times. The genes are TRBV7-8 and TRBJ2-2; 10 bases are shared with TRBD2. With 6 bases clipped from V and 4 bases from J, the junction kept 5 bases outside the gene matches. This CDR3 comprises 15 residues. The V gene's germline CDR1 is SGHVS and CDR2 FQNEAQ. Here the CDR3 reads CASSYRTSGTGELFF. CDR3 nucleotide sequence: TGTGCCAGCAGTTACAGGACTAGCGGCACCGGGGAGCTGTTTTTT. The full variable domain, in which reference TRBV7-8 and TRBJ2-2 provide the parts outside the CDR3, is GAGVSQSPRYKVAKRGQDVALRCDPISGHVSLFWYQQALGQGPEFLTYFQNEAQLDKSGLPSDRFFAERPEGSVSTLKIQRTQQEDSAVYLCASSYRTSGTGELFFGEGSRLTVL.

This clonotype was seen only a few times. This chain uses TRBV18 with TRBJ2-7; 10 positions match TRBD1. The length of the CDR3 is 16 residues. CDR1 is KGHSH, CDR2 LQKENI, per germline. V lost 1 base, J lost 1 base, and 4 bases stayed unmatched. The CDR3 DNA sequence: TGTGCCAGCTCACCACTACCGGGACAGGGGTCCTACGAGCAGTACTTC. Translation gives CASSPLPGQGSYEQYF.

This clonotype was counted ten times or more. The J gene is TRBJ2-2, the V gene TRBV7-2, with 11 bases that match TRBD2. Germline CDR1 and CDR2: SGHTA and FQGNSA. The V segment lost 2 bases and the J segment 6 bases; nucleotides outside the gene matches: 2. The CDR3 spans 15 residues. The CDR3 loop reads CASSLNSGRAGELFF. As DNA, the CDR3 is TGTGCCAGCAGCTTAAATAGCGGGAGGGCCGGGGAGCTGTTTTTT.

This clonotype has just a few counts. The V and J genes are TRBV18 and TRBJ1-6, with D perhaps matching TRBD1 (5 bases). Trimming left V 3 bases short and J 0 bases short, with 9 bases between. Germline loops: CDR1 KGHSH, CDR2 LQKENI. CDR3 length: 16 residues. The CDR3 DNA reads TGTGCCAGCTCACCGACAGCGAGCTCCTATAATTCACCCCTCCACTTT. It yields the protein CASSPTASSYNSPLHF.

This clonotype has a count of ten or more. J is TRBJ2-2 and V is TRBV7-2, with unresolved D. CDR3 size: 14 residues. Germline-derived CDR1 and CDR2 are SGHTA and FQGNSA. Trimming shortened V by 1 base and J by 13 bases, and 16 bases separated the two germline ends. CDR3 DNA: TGTGCCAGCAGCTTAGACGGTGTCATGACTGGGCTGTTTTTT. This encodes CASSLDGVMTGLFF.

This clonotype was detected a few times. The J gene is TRBJ1-3, the V gene TRBV28; no clear D. V was pared by 3 bases and J by 0 bases, with 12 bases between. Germline assignment: CDR1 MDHEN and CDR2 SYDVKM. The CDR3 consists of 16 residues. DNA for the CDR3: TGTGCCAGCAGTTTGGACGGAGGGCTCTCTGGAAACACCATATATTTT. Amino acids: CASSLDGGLSGNTIYF.

The chain joins TRBV6-2 or TRBV6-3 to TRBJ2-3; D is possibly TRBD2 (5 bases). CDR3 length: 13 amino acids. V lost 6 bases, J lost 1 base, and 8 bases lay in between. Germline CDR1 and CDR2: MNHEY and SVGEGT. CDR3 region: CASREAGTDTQYF. CDR3 nucleotide sequence: TGTGCCAGCAGGGAAGCGGGCACAGATACGCAGTATTTT.

V gene TRBV19 combines with J gene TRBJ1-6; tentatively, D is TRBD1 (5 bases). This CDR3 has 14 residues. CDR1 and CDR2 from the germline V gene are LNHDA and SQIVND (reference sequence). Trimming took off 3 bases at V and 4 bases at J, with 7 bases between the two ends. DNA of the CDR3: TGTGCCAGTAGTATCGACAGTTATAATTCACCCCTCCACTTT. This gives the protein CASSIDSYNSPLHF.

This clonotype was picked up a small number of times. The chain couples TRBV7-3 to TRBJ2-3, with D possibly called TRBD1 or TRBD2 (5 bases each). Trimming removed 3 bases at V and 1 base at J, with 8 bases between. The germline CDR1 and CDR2 sequences are SGHTA and FQGTGA. The CDR3 runs 14 residues. The CDR3, as DNA: TGTGCCAGCAGCTTTTTGGGACGCACAGATACGCAGTATTTT. It encodes CASSFLGRTDTQYF.

This clonotype was observed a single time. The chain has TRBV9 and TRBJ2-7; perhaps TRBD2 as D (5 bases). The V and J ends lost 3 bases and 4 bases respectively, with 8 bases between them. Germline V CDR1 and CDR2: SGDLS, YYNGEE. The CDR3 runs to 12 residues. Written as DNA, the CDR3 is TGTGCCAGCAGCGGGGTAGCGTACGAGCAGTACTTC. It specifies CASSGVAYEQYF.

The V and J genes are TRBV20-1 and TRBJ1-2, with D perhaps TRBD1 (6 bases). V lost 5 bases and J lost 8, with 18 bases in between. The CDR3 is 13 residues long. The germline V gene has CDR1 DFQATT and CDR2 SNEGSKA (reference sequence). CDR3 in amino acids: CSAARTAPGGYTF. In nucleotides, the CDR3 is TGCAGTGCTGCCCGGACAGCCCCGGGGGGCTACACCTTC.

This clonotype appeared many times. V gene TRBV7-8 combines with J gene TRBJ1-1, with 7 positions matching TRBD1. The CDR3 extends over 13 amino acids. Trimming removed 3 bases from V and 6 bases from J; junction bases left unmatched: 4. Germline-derived CDR1 and CDR2 are SGHVS and FQNEAQ. In DNA form, the CDR3 reads TGTGCCAGCAGCTTTAGGGGACAGCCTGAAGCTTTCTTT. The encoded protein is CASSFRGQPEAFF.

The chain couples TRBV18 to TRBJ2-2; the match to TRBD2 covers 9 bases. J was trimmed by 1 base and V by 1 base; bases with no gene match: 1. Germline CDR1 reads KGHSH; CDR2 reads LQKENI. This CDR3 is 16 amino acids long. CDR3 bases: TGTGCCAGCTCACCACGACTAGCGGAGAACACCGGGGAGCTGTTTTTT. Translating gives CASSPRLAENTGELFF.

This clonotype was picked up a small number of times. Sequence at one end of the junction differs from germline and may be a read error. The V call is TRBV5-4, the J call TRBJ2-5, with D perhaps given as TRBD1 or TRBD2 (5 bases each). Germline V gives CDR1 SGHNT, CDR2 YYREEE (reference sequence). This CDR3 has 14 amino acids. CDR3 protein: CASRLGERVETQYF. The DNA for the CDR3 is TGTGCCAGCAGGTTGGGGGAGAGGGTGGAGACCCAGTACTTC.

The CDR3 loop reads CATRGAGNQPQHF. The DNA for the CDR3 is TGTGCCACTAGGGGGGCTGGCAATCAGCCCCAGCATTTT. The J gene is TRBJ1-5, the V gene TRBV24-1; TRBD1 might be the D (6 bases). Germline loops: CDR1 KGHDR, CDR2 SFDVKD. Trimming stripped 10 bases from V and 2 bases from J, with 11 bases between. The CDR3 is 13 residues long.